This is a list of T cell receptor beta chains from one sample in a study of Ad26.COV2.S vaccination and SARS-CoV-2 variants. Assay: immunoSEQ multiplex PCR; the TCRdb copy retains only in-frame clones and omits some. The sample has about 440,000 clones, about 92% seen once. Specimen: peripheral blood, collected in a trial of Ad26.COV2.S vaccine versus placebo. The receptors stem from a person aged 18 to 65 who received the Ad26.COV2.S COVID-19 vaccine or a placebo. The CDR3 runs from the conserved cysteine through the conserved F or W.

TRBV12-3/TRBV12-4	CASSRDQINEQFF
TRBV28	CASSLWERVDGYTF
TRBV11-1	CASSLNTAQYNEQFF
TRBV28	CASTHRTDTQYF
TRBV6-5	CASKESTYEQYF
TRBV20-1	CSALGLGELFF
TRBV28	CASSKPRSEQFF
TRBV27	CASSLLGTRTDTQYF
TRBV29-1	CSVDGNLYYGYTF
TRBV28	CASSRTGFLHEQYF
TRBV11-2	CASRSWREGLEQFF
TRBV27	CASSLSGTSYEQYF
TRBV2	CASSIQGITEAFF
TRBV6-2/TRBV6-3	CASSSQGEGGANVLTF
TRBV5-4	CASSFSGANEQFF
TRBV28	CASSFSRPNQPQHF
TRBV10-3	CAISEPGNSGANVLTF
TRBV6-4	CASRLAGSYEQFF
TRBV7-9	CASSLMGEWGSTGELFF
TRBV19	CASTQGSYNEQFF
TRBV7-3	CASSPGGTIRHEQYF
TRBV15	CATSIGSYEQYF
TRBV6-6	CASSYSRPQETQYF
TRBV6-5	CASSPLGTGNTEAFF
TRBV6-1	CASSDLDPSGEQYF
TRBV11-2	CASSLGQGRETQYF
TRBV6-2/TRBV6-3	CASSYSTNQPQHF
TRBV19	CASSSRTSGSTRTPRYNEQFF